The 2 T cell receptor beta chains below were found in one sample sequenced in a study of regulatory T cells in long-lasting Graves disease. As for time point: newly diagnosed GD, antithyroid drugs for less than 3 months. Scientists built the TCR library using RNA that was extracted from PBMCs. CDR3 regions were amplified by Arm-PCR using iRepertoire HTBI primers to build TCR beta libraries. TCRdb reprocessed the multiplex PCR reads with MiXCR, giving one entry per CDR3 protein. The sample has approximately 560,000 distinct CDR3 sequences; roughly 16% are singletons. This sample also appeared in a second study, on T cells in Graves' hyperthyroidism and ophthalmopathy.

The material was peripheral blood mononuclear cells (PBMCs), obtained at new diagnosis, from a patient treated with antithyroid drugs. The source is a man aged 18 to 30 with Graves disease.

This clonotype was found a few times. The chain is built from TRBV9 and TRBJ2-3, with TRBD2 identical over 7 bases. V shed 4 bases, J shed 4 bases, and the junction held 12 bases outside the gene matches. The CDR3 consists of 16 residues. Germline CDR1 is SGDLS and CDR2 is YYNGEE. The CDR3: CASSPRGGSSADTQYF. The CDR3 coding sequence is TGTGCCAGCAGCCCGCGCGGCGGGAGTTCAGCAGATACGCAGTATTTT. Filled out from reference TRBV9 and TRBJ2-3, the complete variable domain reads DSGVTQTPKHLITATGQRVTLRCSPRSGDLSVYWYQQSLDQGLQFLIQYYNGEERAKGNILERFSAQQFPDLHSELNLSSLELGDSALYFCASSPRGGSSADTQYFGPGTRLTVL.

This clonotype was picked up many times. The V gene is TRBV2, the J gene TRBJ1-1, with 8 bases that match TRBD1. Germline values: CDR1 SNHLY, CDR2 FYNNEI. The CDR3 is 13 residues long. The V segment lost 8 bases and the J segment 5 bases; nucleotides outside the gene matches: 7. The CDR3 spells CASGNRGGTEAFF. The CDR3 nucleotides are TGTGCCAGCGGGAACAGGGGGGGGACTGAAGCTTTCTTT.